Listed below are T cell receptor beta chains from one sample, sequenced in a study of T cell repertoires in cytomegalovirus infection. TCRdb analysed the reads with MiXCR anew, one entry per CDR3 protein. This table has about a million distinct CDR3 sequences, around 30% appearing once. These receptors' targets are unknown. This sample comprised cultured CD8+ T cells from PBMCs, obtained from culture after CMV antigen stimulation. Receptors were obtained from a human donor in good health (CMV status not recorded). Some clones in this sample may be carry-over from other donors' samples. Both conserved end residues are part of each CDR3. A D gene is named only where the DNA matches it firmly. Where a row states a size, it is once, few, many or the class of an expanded clone; other rows omit it.

many TRBJ2-3 NA TRBV4-1 TGCGCCAGCAGCCAAGATGGGGCGGCGTCTAGCACAGATACGCAGTATTTT CASSQDGAASSTDTQYF
NA TRBJ2-3 TRBD2 TRBV12-3/TRBV12-4 TGTGCCAGCAGTTTAGAGGATAGCGGGGTTGATACGCAGTATTTT CASSLEDSGVDTQYF
NA TRBJ1-1 NA TRBV5-8 TGTGCCAGCAGCTTTCAGGGGTCGGGTTATTGGAACACTGAAGCTTTCTTT CASSFQGSGYWNTEAFF
NA TRBJ2-1 TRBD1 TRBV12-3/TRBV12-4 TGTGCCAGCAGATCAGACAGGGTCCCATCCTACAATGAGCAGTTCTTC CASRSDRVPSYNEQFF
once TRBJ2-1 NA TRBV7-6 TGTGCCAGCAGCTTAGGGGACGTCAATGAGCAGTTCTTC CASSLGDVNEQFF
few TRBJ1-6 NA TRBV4-1 TGCGCCAGCAGCCCCGCCACAGATAATTCACCCCTCCACTTT CASSPATDNSPLHF
few TRBJ1-5 NA TRBV7-8 TGTGCCAGCAGCTTTGACCGGTCCGGGGGAAATAGCAATCAGCCCCAGCATTTT CASSFDRSGGNSNQPQHF
NA TRBJ1-2 TRBD1 TRBV28 TGTGCCAGCACGATACCAGGGGGCTTAAGCTATGGCTACACCTTC CASTIPGGLSYGYTF
few TRBJ1-2 TRBD1 TRBV12-3/TRBV12-4 TGTGCCAGCAGTTTGGACAGGGAAAGCTCCAGCTATGGCTACACCTTC CASSLDRESSSYGYTF
NA TRBJ2-7 NA TRBV4-1 TGCGCCAGCAGCATTGGGGCCGACTACGAGCAGTACTTC CASSIGADYEQYF
NA TRBJ2-3 NA TRBV24-1 TGTGCCACCAGTGATTTGGCAGATACGCAGTATTTT CATSDLADTQYF
NA TRBJ2-2 TRBD2 TRBV5-4 TGTGCCAGCAGCTTCCGGGGGGGGGTCGGGGAGCTGTTTTTT CASSFRGGVGELFF
NA TRBJ1-2 NA TRBV4-1 TGCGCCAGCAGCCAAGATCGGGGGGCGCCGGGAGGCTACACCTTC CASSQDRGAPGGYTF
NA TRBJ1-5 TRBD1 TRBV27 TGTGCCAGCAGTTTAACTCCAGGGGGCGGAGGCAATCAGCCCCAGCATTTT CASSLTPGGGGNQPQHF
few TRBJ2-2 NA TRBV4-3 TGCGCCAGCAGCCACCCATTGCAGGGTTCGAACACCGGGGAGCTGTTTTTT CASSHPLQGSNTGELFF
few TRBJ1-4 NA TRBV7-6 TGTGCCAGCAGCTTAGAAATGATGGGGATTGAAAAACTGTTTTTT CASSLEMMGIEKLFF
few TRBJ1-3 TRBD1 TRBV7-3 TGTGCCACTAGACAGGGAACAGGAAACACCATATATTTT CATRQGTGNTIYF
NA TRBJ2-2 NA TRBV2 TGTGCCAACAGTAGTAGGCTGGGAGCGAGCACTAACACCGGGGAGCTGTTTTTT CANSSRLGASTNTGELFF
NA TRBJ1-4 NA TRBV6-5 TGTGCCAGCAGTTGGACAACAACTAATGAAAAACTGTTTTTT CASSWTTTNEKLFF
NA TRBJ2-1 NA TRBV19 TGTGCCAGTAGTATCCAAGAGTACAATGAGCAGTTCTTC CASSIQEYNEQFF
many TRBJ1-2 NA TRBV7-8 TGTGCCAGCAGCTCCTCGGGTGTGGGGTTTGTCTACACCTTC CASSSSGVGFVYTF
few TRBJ2-1 NA TRBV12-3/TRBV12-4 TGTGCCAGCAGAATGAGGGCAGAACCCTACAATGAGCAGTTCTTC CASRMRAEPYNEQFF
few TRBJ2-5 NA TRBV12-5 TGTGCTAGTGGCTCCCCTCCAGTAGAGACCCAGTACTTC CASGSPPVETQYF
many TRBJ2-7 NA TRBV7-9 TGTGCCAGCAGCTCGGCCCAGGGGCCGCCAACTAACGAGCAGTACTTC CASSSAQGPPTNEQYF
NA TRBJ1-6 TRBD1 TRBV19 TGTGCCAGTAGCCGACAGGGGGTAGATCCCCTCCACTTT CASSRQGVDPLHF
once TRBJ2-1 TRBD2 TRBV20-1 TGCAGTGCTAGAGATCCCCCAGCGGGGGGCCCGGAGCAGTTCTTC CSARDPPAGGPEQFF
NA TRBJ2-5 TRBD1 TRBV27 TGTGCCAGCAGTCACGGACAGGGGGCCGGAGAGACCCAGTACTTC CASSHGQGAGETQYF
NA TRBJ2-3 NA TRBV5-1 TGCGCCAGCAGCTTGGGCCACTCCCTCGGGGATACGCAGTATTTT CASSLGHSLGDTQYF
few TRBJ1-2 TRBD1 TRBV6-6 TGTGCCAGCACCATACCAGGGGGAATGAATGGCTACACCTTC CASTIPGGMNGYTF
NA TRBJ2-7 NA TRBV7-9 TGTGCCAGCAGCTTAGCGCTCGGGGGACCAGCCTACGGGCAGTACTTC CASSLALGGPAYGQYF
NA TRBJ1-2 NA TRBV7-8 TGTGCCAGCAGCTTTGGCTATAGCTACACCTTC CASSFGYSYTF
NA TRBJ2-5 TRBD1 TRBV27 TGTGCCAGCAGTTGGGACAGGGACCAAGAGACCCAGTACTTC CASSWDRDQETQYF
few TRBJ2-1 NA TRBV28 TGTGCCAGCAGTCCCCCGGGGACTGAGGTTGATGAGCAGTTCTTC CASSPPGTEVDEQFF
few TRBJ1-1 NA TRBV27 TGTGCCAGCGCATTGGGGGGGTACACTGAAGCTTTCTTT CASALGGYTEAFF
NA TRBJ2-2 NA TRBV7-9 TGTGCCAGCAGCGACCGGGAAACGAACACCGGGGAGCTGTTTTTT CASSDRETNTGELFF
NA TRBJ1-2 TRBD1 TRBV29-1 TGCAGCGTTGAAGATCGGGCCAGGGGGGGGGGAAACTATGGCTACACCTTC CSVEDRARGGGNYGYTF
NA TRBJ2-1 TRBD2 TRBV29-1 TGCAGCGTTGTGGGGGGGGACCTCGCGCTGTATGAGCAGTTCTTC CSVVGGDLALYEQFF